The 5 T cell receptor beta chains presented below share a single source sample, sequenced in a study of T-cell memory formation after mild COVID-19. One entry per CDR3 protein, called by TCRdb with MiXCR from the 5' RACE reads. The sample lists under 700,000 distinct CDR3 sequences; about a fifth were seen once. The sequenced sample consisted of PBMCs or a T cell subset sorted from them (not recorded which). The receptors shown here come from an adult woman who had mild COVID-19 (a few samples of this study predate the infection). Cell type and time point are not known.

A remark on this clonotype: The junction and the germline gene differ at one end; a read error may be behind it. V is TRBV7-3 and J is TRBJ2-2; 11 nucleotides line up with TRBD2. This CDR3 region has 16 residues. CDR1 and CDR2 from the germline V gene are SGHTA and FQGTGA. CDR3: CDSSSLAGANTGELFF. CDR3 nucleotide sequence: TGTGACAGCAGCTCACTAGCGGGGGCGAACACCGGGGAGCTGTTTTTT.

The V and J genes are TRBV4-2 and TRBJ2-1; 9 positions agree with TRBD2. Germline lookup yields CDR1 LGHNA and CDR2 YNFKEQ. This CDR3 is 19 amino acids long. The J segment lost 0 bases and the V segment lost 1 base, leaving 10 bases of the junction unmatched. Here the CDR3 reads CASSQGRGIAGVSYNEQFF. The CDR3 DNA reads TGTGCCAGCAGCCAAGGTCGAGGGATAGCGGGAGTCTCCTACAATGAGCAGTTCTTC.

Regarding this clonotype: One end of the junction does not line up with germline, which may come from a read error. This chain links TRBV15 with TRBJ2-5; 9 bases are a match to TRBD1. The CDR3 spans 13 residues. Germline V gene sequence: CDR1 LNHNV, CDR2 YYDKDF (reference sequence). The CDR3 DNA reads as TGTCCCACCACTGGGACAGGGTGGGAGACCCAGTACTTC. It yields the protein CPTTGTGWETQYF.

This clonotype has more than one count but fewer than ten. V is TRBV7-9 and J is TRBJ1-3; no firm D call. The CDR3 is 14 residues long. Trimming shortened V by 1 base and J by 1 base, and 5 bases separated the two germline ends. In germline, CDR1 is SEHNR, CDR2 FQNEAQ (reference sequence). The CDR3 region is CASSLVTSGNTIYF. DNA of the CDR3: TGTGCCAGCAGCTTAGTGACTTCTGGAAACACCATATATTTT.

V gene TRBV4-3 combines with J gene TRBJ1-5, with D unclear. Trimming pared 0 bases from V and 4 bases from J, leaving 13 bases between. The CDR3 spans 16 residues. Germline CDR1 reads LGHNA; CDR2 reads YSLEER. As DNA, the CDR3 is TGCGCCAGCAGCCAAGATAGATACGGTGGGAATCAGCCCCAGCATTTT. Translating gives CASSQDRYGGNQPQHF.